Listed below are T cell receptor beta chains from one sample, sequenced in a study of blood T cell repertoires in COVID-19. Profiling relied on immunoSEQ multiplex PCR, and the TCRdb table lists in-frame clones only, not all of them. The data contain about 74,000 clones, roughly four fifths of them singletons. Sequenced: peripheral blood. All receptors come from a man in his sixties or seventies with acute or convalescent COVID-19. Both conserved end residues are part of each CDR3. The order of the fields is D gene, V gene, J gene, clone size, CDR3 protein, CDR3 DNA. A D gene is named only where the DNA matches it firmly. Rows give clone size only sometimes, using once, few, many, or a class for an expanded clone.

D gene: NA
V gene: TRBV5-1
J gene: TRBJ2-5
clone size: NA
CDR3 protein: CASSLAGAYQETQYF
CDR3 DNA: TGCGCCAGCAGCTTGGCCGGAGCTTACCAAGAGACCCAGTACTTC

D gene: NA
V gene: TRBV7-9
J gene: TRBJ1-2
clone size: NA
CDR3 protein: CASSPKTDNGYTF
CDR3 DNA: TGTGCCAGCAGCCCAAAGACAGACAATGGCTACACCTTC

D gene: NA
V gene: TRBV6-2/TRBV6-3
J gene: TRBJ2-3
clone size: NA
CDR3 protein: CASRPTGFTDTQYF
CDR3 DNA: TGTGCCAGCAGACCTACAGGGTTCACAGATACGCAGTATTTT

D gene: NA
V gene: TRBV11-3
J gene: TRBJ2-7
clone size: NA
CDR3 protein: CASSPFDSTEEQYF
CDR3 DNA: TGTGCCAGCAGCCCCTTCGACAGTACTGAAGAGCAGTACTTC

D gene: NA
V gene: TRBV20-1
J gene: TRBJ1-1
clone size: NA
CDR3 protein: CSASGYTEAFF
CDR3 DNA: TGCAGTGCTAGCGGGTACACTGAAGCTTTCTTT

D gene: NA
V gene: TRBV5-6
J gene: TRBJ2-2
clone size: few
CDR3 protein: CASSRDRFLNTGELFF
CDR3 DNA: TGTGCCAGCAGCCGCGACAGGTTCTTGAACACCGGGGAGCTGTTTTTT

D gene: NA
V gene: TRBV5-1
J gene: TRBJ1-5
clone size: NA
CDR3 protein: CASSLVAGGNQPQHF
CDR3 DNA: TGCGCCAGCAGCTTGGTAGCGGGCGGAAATCAGCCCCAGCATTTT

D gene: NA
V gene: TRBV28
J gene: TRBJ1-4
clone size: NA
CDR3 protein: CASSRAGFDEKLFF
CDR3 DNA: TGTGCCAGCAGTCGGGCGGGGTTTGATGAAAAACTGTTTTTT

D gene: TRBD2
V gene: TRBV6-2/TRBV6-3
J gene: TRBJ2-1
clone size: NA
CDR3 protein: CASSLRTSGALGYNEQFF
CDR3 DNA: TGTGCCAGCAGCCTGCGGACTAGCGGGGCCCTCGGTTACAATGAGCAGTTCTTC

D gene: NA
V gene: TRBV14
J gene: TRBJ1-1
clone size: NA
CDR3 protein: CASSPLGRDSAEAFF
CDR3 DNA: TGTGCCAGCAGCCCCCTGGGCAGGGATAGTGCTGAAGCTTTCTTT

D gene: TRBD1
V gene: TRBV3-1/TRBV3-2
J gene: TRBJ1-4
clone size: NA
CDR3 protein: CASSMGQAEGGKLFF
CDR3 DNA: TGTGCCAGCAGCATGGGACAGGCCGAGGGTGGAAAACTGTTTTTT

D gene: NA
V gene: TRBV2
J gene: TRBJ1-5
clone size: NA
CDR3 protein: CASSESGLSNQPQHF
CDR3 DNA: TGTGCCAGCAGTGAATCTGGGCTTAGCAATCAGCCCCAGCATTTT

D gene: TRBD1
V gene: TRBV29-1
J gene: TRBJ1-4
clone size: NA
CDR3 protein: CSVEGTENEKLFF
CDR3 DNA: TGCAGCGTTGAGGGGACAGAGAATGAAAAACTGTTTTTT

D gene: TRBD1
V gene: TRBV10-3
J gene: TRBJ1-1
clone size: NA
CDR3 protein: CAISDPDRGNTEAFF
CDR3 DNA: TGTGCCATCAGCGACCCCGACAGGGGGAACACTGAAGCTTTCTTT

D gene: NA
V gene: TRBV9
J gene: TRBJ1-3
clone size: NA
CDR3 protein: CASSSQGRVGNTIYF
CDR3 DNA: TGTGCCAGCAGCTCGCAGGGTAGGGTTGGAAACACCATATATTTT

D gene: NA
V gene: TRBV19
J gene: TRBJ1-2
clone size: NA
CDR3 protein: CASRSSGDGGYGYTF
CDR3 DNA: TGTGCCAGTAGGTCATCAGGGGATGGAGGCTATGGCTACACCTTC

D gene: NA
V gene: TRBV29-1
J gene: TRBJ2-7
clone size: once
CDR3 protein: CSVEDSQGYEQYF
CDR3 DNA: TGCAGCGTTGAAGATTCCCAGGGTTACGAGCAGTACTTC

D gene: NA
V gene: TRBV19
J gene: TRBJ2-3
clone size: NA
CDR3 protein: CASSIPISGTSSTDTQYF
CDR3 DNA: TGTGCCAGTAGTATTCCTATTAGCGGAACTTCTAGCACAGATACGCAGTATTTT

D gene: NA
V gene: TRBV5-1
J gene: TRBJ2-6
clone size: NA
CDR3 protein: CASSPGTGANVLTF
CDR3 DNA: TGCGCCAGCAGCCCGGGTACTGGGGCCAACGTCCTGACTTTC

D gene: NA
V gene: TRBV4-1
J gene: TRBJ2-3
clone size: NA
CDR3 protein: CASSQDHVYGSSSTDTQYF
CDR3 DNA: TGCGCCAGCAGCCAAGATCATGTTTACGGTAGCAGTAGCACAGATACGCAGTATTTT

D gene: TRBD1
V gene: TRBV7-9
J gene: TRBJ1-1
clone size: few
CDR3 protein: CASRGPFRGPPEAFF
CDR3 DNA: TGTGCCAGCCGAGGGCCTTTCAGGGGGCCCCCTGAAGCTTTCTTT

D gene: TRBD1
V gene: TRBV6-5
J gene: TRBJ1-5
clone size: NA
CDR3 protein: CASRMMTGSNQPQHF
CDR3 DNA: TGTGCCAGCAGGATGATGACAGGGAGCAATCAGCCCCAGCATTTT

D gene: TRBD1
V gene: TRBV7-3
J gene: TRBJ2-5
clone size: NA
CDR3 protein: CASSSRGRETQYF
CDR3 DNA: TGTGCCAGCAGCTCCAGGGGGCGGGAGACCCAGTACTTC

D gene: TRBD1
V gene: TRBV10-3
J gene: TRBJ1-2
clone size: NA
CDR3 protein: CAIRGRDRGSNYGYTF
CDR3 DNA: TGTGCCATCCGGGGAAGAGACAGGGGGTCCAATTATGGCTACACCTTC

D gene: TRBD1
V gene: TRBV6-5
J gene: TRBJ1-2
clone size: NA
CDR3 protein: CASSYRQGGYGYTF
CDR3 DNA: TGTGCCAGCAGTTACCGACAGGGGGGCTATGGCTACACCTTC

D gene: TRBD1
V gene: TRBV3-1/TRBV3-2
J gene: TRBJ2-1
clone size: NA
CDR3 protein: CASSPPGQGGQFF
CDR3 DNA: TGTGCCAGCAGCCCCCCAGGACAGGGAGGGCAGTTCTTC

D gene: NA
V gene: TRBV7-8
J gene: TRBJ2-3
clone size: NA
CDR3 protein: CASSPYLRSGATDTQYF
CDR3 DNA: TGTGCCAGCAGCCCGTACCTCCGGAGTGGGGCCACAGATACGCAGTATTTT

D gene: TRBD2
V gene: TRBV19
J gene: TRBJ2-5
clone size: once
CDR3 protein: CASSPGTIRETQYF
CDR3 DNA: TGTGCCAGTAGTCCCGGGACTATAAGAGAGACCCAGTACTTC

D gene: NA
V gene: TRBV11-2
J gene: TRBJ1-1
clone size: NA
CDR3 protein: CASSLVGTEAFF
CDR3 DNA: TGTGCCAGCAGCTTAGTCGGGACTGAAGCTTTCTTT

D gene: NA
V gene: TRBV19
J gene: TRBJ2-2
clone size: NA
CDR3 protein: CASSVQRATGELFF
CDR3 DNA: TGTGCCAGTAGTGTACAGCGGGCAACCGGGGAGCTGTTTTTT

D gene: TRBD1
V gene: TRBV27
J gene: TRBJ1-1
clone size: NA
CDR3 protein: CASSTSQGRNTEAFF
CDR3 DNA: TGTGCCAGCAGTACCTCACAGGGGAGAAACACTGAAGCTTTCTTT

D gene: NA
V gene: TRBV2
J gene: TRBJ2-6
clone size: medium-sized
CDR3 protein: CASNPFSGANVLTF
CDR3 DNA: TGTGCCAGCAATCCCTTCTCTGGGGCCAACGTCCTGACTTTC

D gene: TRBD1
V gene: TRBV5-4
J gene: TRBJ1-3
clone size: NA
CDR3 protein: CASSRTGAGNTIYF
CDR3 DNA: TGTGCCAGCAGCCGGACAGGGGCTGGAAACACCATATATTTT

D gene: NA
V gene: TRBV10-3
J gene: TRBJ2-3
clone size: NA
CDR3 protein: CAITDGPTRETDTQYF
CDR3 DNA: TGTGCCATCACCGATGGGCCTACGAGGGAGACAGATACGCAGTATTTT

D gene: NA
V gene: TRBV5-8
J gene: TRBJ1-2
clone size: NA
CDR3 protein: CASSPTGTFRNYGYTF
CDR3 DNA: TGTGCCAGCTCTCCAACCGGTACGTTCCGCAACTATGGCTACACCTTC

D gene: TRBD1
V gene: TRBV6-5
J gene: TRBJ2-1
clone size: NA
CDR3 protein: CASSSGTGGYNEQFF
CDR3 DNA: TGTGCCAGCAGTTCCGGGACAGGGGGATACAATGAGCAGTTCTTC

D gene: NA
V gene: TRBV3-1/TRBV3-2
J gene: TRBJ1-2
clone size: few
CDR3 protein: CASSQGRGGYTF
CDR3 DNA: TGTGCCAGCAGCCAAGGCAGGGGTGGCTACACCTTC

D gene: NA
V gene: TRBV19
J gene: TRBJ2-3
clone size: NA
CDR3 protein: CASSYRNARTDTQYF
CDR3 DNA: TGTGCCAGTAGTTACAGAAATGCACGCACAGATACGCAGTATTTT

D gene: TRBD2
V gene: TRBV5-4
J gene: TRBJ2-3
clone size: NA
CDR3 protein: CASSRGGVADTQYF
CDR3 DNA: TGTGCCAGCAGCCGCGGGGGGGTGGCAGATACGCAGTATTTT

D gene: TRBD1
V gene: TRBV3-1/TRBV3-2
J gene: TRBJ1-4
clone size: NA
CDR3 protein: CASSQGDRGIEKLFF
CDR3 DNA: TGTGCCAGCAGCCAAGGGGACAGGGGGATTGAAAAACTGTTTTTT

D gene: NA
V gene: TRBV5-4
J gene: TRBJ1-1
clone size: NA
CDR3 protein: CASSFGGISTEAFF
CDR3 DNA: TGTGCCAGCAGCTTTGGCGGAATAAGCACTGAAGCTTTCTTT

D gene: NA
V gene: TRBV11-2
J gene: TRBJ2-5
clone size: NA
CDR3 protein: CASSLGGRRETQYF
CDR3 DNA: TGTGCCAGCAGCTTAGGGGGGCGCCGGGAGACCCAGTACTTC

D gene: TRBD1
V gene: TRBV3-1/TRBV3-2
J gene: TRBJ2-2
clone size: once
CDR3 protein: CASSPNRGNTGELFF
CDR3 DNA: TGTGCCAGCAGCCCGAACAGGGGGAACACCGGGGAGCTGTTTTTT

D gene: TRBD1
V gene: TRBV24-1
J gene: TRBJ1-2
clone size: NA
CDR3 protein: CATSDLQGPGYTF
CDR3 DNA: TGTGCCACCAGTGATTTACAGGGGCCTGGCTACACCTTC

D gene: TRBD2
V gene: TRBV6-5
J gene: TRBJ2-7
clone size: NA
CDR3 protein: CAAGGPGRGSYEQYF
CDR3 DNA: TGTGCGGCGGGGGGACCTGGGAGGGGGTCCTACGAGCAGTACTTC

D gene: NA
V gene: TRBV6-2/TRBV6-3
J gene: TRBJ2-2
clone size: NA
CDR3 protein: CASSLPTGSMWTGELFF
CDR3 DNA: TGTGCCAGCAGCCTCCCCACAGGGTCGATGTGGACCGGGGAGCTGTTTTTT

D gene: NA
V gene: TRBV25-1
J gene: TRBJ2-3
clone size: NA
CDR3 protein: CASGSGVTSTDTQYF
CDR3 DNA: TGTGCCAGCGGATCGGGGGTAACTAGCACAGATACGCAGTATTTT

D gene: TRBD2
V gene: TRBV7-6
J gene: TRBJ2-7
clone size: NA
CDR3 protein: CASSLGLAVSYEQYF
CDR3 DNA: TGTGCCAGCAGCCTCGGACTAGCGGTCTCCTACGAGCAGTACTTC

D gene: NA
V gene: TRBV15
J gene: TRBJ1-5
clone size: NA
CDR3 protein: CATSRREPGEGDQPQHF
CDR3 DNA: TGTGCCACCAGCAGACGGGAACCAGGGGAAGGGGATCAGCCCCAGCATTTT

D gene: NA
V gene: TRBV7-3
J gene: TRBJ2-1
clone size: NA
CDR3 protein: CASSPRTSSYNEQFF
CDR3 DNA: TGTGCCAGCAGCCCCCGGACAAGCTCCTACAATGAGCAGTTCTTC

D gene: NA
V gene: TRBV20-1
J gene: TRBJ2-1
clone size: NA
CDR3 protein: CSASIGRGGDEQFF
CDR3 DNA: TGCAGTGCTAGTATTGGCAGGGGTGGAGATGAGCAGTTCTTC

D gene: TRBD2
V gene: TRBV5-1
J gene: TRBJ2-1
clone size: few
CDR3 protein: CASSDSGGQSYNEQFF
CDR3 DNA: TGCGCCAGCAGCGATAGCGGGGGCCAATCTTACAATGAGCAGTTCTTC

D gene: TRBD1
V gene: TRBV2
J gene: TRBJ2-5
clone size: NA
CDR3 protein: CASREGTGAETQYF
CDR3 DNA: TGTGCCAGCAGGGAGGGGACAGGGGCTGAGACCCAGTACTTC

D gene: NA
V gene: TRBV21-1
J gene: TRBJ1-1
clone size: NA
CDR3 protein: CASTNPEEGRTFF
CDR3 DNA: TGTGCCAGCACCAACCCCGAGGAAGGGAGGACTTTCTTT

D gene: NA
V gene: TRBV18
J gene: TRBJ1-1
clone size: NA
CDR3 protein: CASSPGRNTEAFF
CDR3 DNA: TGTGCCAGCTCACCCGGGAGAAACACTGAAGCTTTCTTT